This T cell receptor (beta chain) was sequenced in a study of OX40 agonist ivuxolimab in advanced cancers. This clone was counted a few times. Clones were read by immunoSEQ multiplex PCR, and TCRdb kept only the in-frame ones, dropping some. The table lists approximately 72,000 clones, around 88% of them singletons. The sample was CD4+ or CD8+ T cells sorted from blood, taken in a trial of the OX40 agonist ivuxolimab. This TCR came from an adult with an advanced solid tumor such as melanoma, head and neck, liver or kidney cancer.

The CDR3 region is CASRTTYDQPQHF. CDR3 in DNA: TGTGCCAGCAGGACCACGTACGATCAGCCCCAGCATTTT. The chain links TRBV28 to TRBJ1-5; D gene ambiguous. The CDR3 is 13 amino acids. In germline, CDR1 is MDHEN, CDR2 SYDVKM. Trimming took off 6 bases at V and 5 bases at J, with 11 bases between the two ends.